The 15 T cell receptor beta chains below were found in one sample sequenced in a study of blood T cell repertoires in COVID-19. Here immunoSEQ multiplex PCR was the method, and the copy in TCRdb shows in-frame clones only, minus some. The data contain about 76,000 clones, about 90% of them singletons. Sequences were obtained from peripheral blood. The receptors were gathered from a woman in her forties or fifties in a cohort sampled during active COVID-19.

The rearrangement uses TRBV28 and TRBJ2-7, with D tentatively TRBD1 (6 bases). The germline V gene encodes CDR1 MDHEN and CDR2 SYDVKM. V was cut by 8 bases and J by 6 bases, with 11 bases left in between. This CDR3 comprises 11 residues. The CDR3 DNA reads as TGTGCCAGCCACAGGGTAGGCGAGCAGTACTTC. Residues: CASHRVGEQYF.

The genes are TRBV24-1 and TRBJ1-1; TRBD1 aligns across 8 bases. The V segment lost 5 bases and the J segment 7 bases; nucleotides outside the gene matches: 5. The CDR3 has 13 residues. Germline CDR1 reads KGHDR; CDR2 reads SFDVKD. The CDR3 here is CATSGGQGFEAFF. CDR3 nucleotide sequence: TGTGCCACCAGTGGCGGACAGGGCTTTGAAGCTTTCTTT.

This sequence joins TRBV7-9 and TRBJ1-1; 7 bases fit TRBD1. The CDR3 covers 12 residues. The germline V gene encodes CDR1 SEHNR and CDR2 FQNEAQ (reference sequence). V dropped 4 bases and J dropped 5; count of bases not matched to a gene: 1. The CDR3 here is CASSSGGTEAFF. The CDR3 DNA reads TGTGCCAGCAGCTCAGGGGGGACTGAAGCTTTCTTT.

The chain recombines TRBV6-6 with TRBJ2-5; 11 nucleotides line up with TRBD2. Germline loops: CDR1 MNHNY, CDR2 SVGAGI (reference sequence). Trimming at V came to 8 bases and at J to 4 bases, leaving 12 bases not matched to a gene. The CDR3 is made up of 16 amino acids. CDR3 bases: TGTGCCAGCTTACTAGCGGGAGTACAGGGAGGAGAGACCCAGTACTTC. Translation gives CASLLAGVQGGETQYF.

The chain employs TRBV5-1 and TRBJ2-7; 8 positions agree with TRBD1. This CDR3 has 15 residues. The V gene end was trimmed by 4 bases and the J gene end by 1 base; junction bases not matched to a gene: 7. Germline CDR1 is SGHRS and CDR2 is YFSETQ. This CDR3 is CASSLETGASYEQYF. The CDR3, as DNA: TGCGCCAGCAGCCTCGAGACAGGGGCGTCCTACGAGCAGTACTTC.

The rearrangement uses TRBV27 and TRBJ1-5; no reliable D call. The CDR3 consists of 18 residues. V was shortened by 5 bases and J by 1 base, with 21 bases between the two germline ends. The germline V gene has CDR1 MNHEY and CDR2 SMNVEV (reference sequence). Written as DNA, the CDR3 is TGTGCCAGCAGTGACGACCCAACAAAGGGAGAAAGCAATCAGCCCCAGCATTTT. As protein: CASSDDPTKGESNQPQHF.

The V call is TRBV9, the J call TRBJ2-3; 8 bases agree with TRBD2. Trimming at V came to 4 bases and at J to 3 bases, leaving 4 bases not matched to a gene. Germline V CDR1 and CDR2: SGDLS, YYNGEE. The CDR3 runs 14 residues. CDR3 amino acids: CASSKTSDTDTQYF. The CDR3 region has the DNA TGTGCCAGCAGCAAGACTAGCGATACAGATACGCAGTATTTT. Combining the CDR3 with reference TRBV9 and TRBJ2-3 gives the whole variable domain DSGVTQTPKHLITATGQRVTLRCSPRSGDLSVYWYQQSLDQGLQFLIQYYNGEERAKGNILERFSAQQFPDLHSELNLSSLELGDSALYFCASSKTSDTDTQYFGPGTRLTVL.

The rearrangement joins TRBV2 to TRBJ2-7; TRBD2 matches at 8 bases. CDR3 length: 14 amino acids. J was trimmed by 5 bases and V by 10 bases; bases with no gene match: 13. CDR1 and CDR2 (germline): SNHLY, FYNNEI. CDR3 in DNA: TGTGCCATCCTTCGGACTAGCAACATCAACGAGCAGTACTTC. Protein product: CAILRTSNINEQYF.

The CDR3 region has the DNA TGTGCCAGTTCGCTGACAGGGGGCTTTGGTTATGGCAATCAGCCCCAGCATTTT. Translating it yields CASSLTGGFGYGNQPQHF. The gene calls are TRBV19 and TRBJ1-5; the match to TRBD1 covers 10 bases. CDR1 LNHDA and CDR2 SQIVND come from the germline V gene (reference sequence). J gave up 2 bases and V 8 bases, and 15 bases lay outside the gene matches. The CDR3 loop spans 18 amino acids.

This clone appeared once. CDR3 coding DNA: TGTGCCAGCAGCCAAGACGGTGCGAGGGATGAGCAGTTCTTC. Translation: CASSQDGARDEQFF. This chain uses TRBV4-2 with TRBJ2-1, with D perhaps TRBD2 (5 bases). The CDR3 loop spans 14 amino acids. V was cut by 0 bases and J by 8 bases, with 11 bases left in between. Germline CDR1 LGHNA, CDR2 YNFKEQ.

This clone was seen only once. The chain combines TRBV5-1 with TRBJ2-2; the D gene is possibly TRBD1 (5 bases). This CDR3 has 16 residues. Trimming pared 0 bases from V and 2 bases from J, leaving 11 bases between. The germline gives CDR1 SGHRS, CDR2 YFSETQ. The CDR3 DNA reads TGCGCCAGCAGCTTGGTACCAGGGCCTAACACCGGGGAGCTGTTTTTT. Translated: CASSLVPGPNTGELFF.

The chain couples TRBV28 to TRBJ2-6; TRBD2 might be the D (5 bases). Germline V gene lookup returns CDR1 MDHEN and CDR2 SYDVKM. Trimming took off 5 bases at V and 1 base at J, with 12 bases between the two ends. This CDR3 is 16 amino acids long. CDR3: CASSLRGGSGANVLTF. The CDR3 coding sequence is TGTGCCAGCAGTCTACGAGGAGGTTCTGGGGCCAACGTCCTGACTTTC. The full variable domain, with the rest looked up from reference TRBV28 and TRBJ2-6, is DVKVTQSSRYLVKRTGEKVFLECVQDMDHENMFWYRQDPGLGLRLIYFSYDVKMKEKGDIPEGYSVSREKKERFSLILESASTNQTSMYLCASSLRGGSGANVLTFGAGSRLTVL.

The gene calls are TRBV3-1 (or the pseudogene TRBV3-2) and TRBJ1-3; D call uncertain. This CDR3 comprises 15 residues. CDR1 is LGHDT, CDR2 YNNKEL, per germline (reference sequence). V was pared by 4 bases and J by 0 bases, with 10 bases between. CDR3 DNA: TGTGCCAGCAGCCGCAAACAGAGCTCTGGAAACACCATATATTTT. Translating gives CASSRKQSSGNTIYF.

The chain uses TRBV11-2 and TRBJ2-7; 9 bases agree with TRBD2. The CDR3 runs to 15 residues. Germline CDR1 and CDR2: SGHAT and FQNNGV. V shed 5 bases and J 5 bases; nucleotides not matched to a gene: 10. The CDR3 DNA reads as TGTGCCAGCAGCCCACCTACTAGCGGGCGAGACGAGCAGTACTTC. As protein: CASSPPTSGRDEQYF.

The chain combines TRBV4-1 with TRBJ1-1; 7 bases are a match to TRBD1. Trimming removed 3 bases from V and 1 base from J; junction bases left unmatched: 5. The CDR3 covers 15 residues. Germline loops: CDR1 MGHRA, CDR2 YSYEKL. In DNA form, the CDR3 reads TGCGCCAGCAGCCAGTGGGGACAGCCGAACACTGAAGCTTTCTTT. Translated, it gives CASSQWGQPNTEAFF.